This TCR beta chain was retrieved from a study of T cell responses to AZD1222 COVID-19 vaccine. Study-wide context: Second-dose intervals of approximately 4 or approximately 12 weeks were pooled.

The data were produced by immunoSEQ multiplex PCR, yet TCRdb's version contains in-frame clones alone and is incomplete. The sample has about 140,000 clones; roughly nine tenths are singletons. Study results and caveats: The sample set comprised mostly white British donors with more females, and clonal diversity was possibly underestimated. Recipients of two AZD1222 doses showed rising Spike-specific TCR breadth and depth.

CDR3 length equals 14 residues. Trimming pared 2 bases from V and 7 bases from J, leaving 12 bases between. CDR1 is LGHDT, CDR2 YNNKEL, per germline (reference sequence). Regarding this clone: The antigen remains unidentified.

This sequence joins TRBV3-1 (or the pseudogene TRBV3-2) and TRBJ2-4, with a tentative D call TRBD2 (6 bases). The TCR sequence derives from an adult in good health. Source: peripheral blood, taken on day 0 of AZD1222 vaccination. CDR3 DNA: TGTGCCAGCAGCCAAAATAGCGGAGGGAACATTCAGTACTTC. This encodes CASSQNSGGNIQYF.